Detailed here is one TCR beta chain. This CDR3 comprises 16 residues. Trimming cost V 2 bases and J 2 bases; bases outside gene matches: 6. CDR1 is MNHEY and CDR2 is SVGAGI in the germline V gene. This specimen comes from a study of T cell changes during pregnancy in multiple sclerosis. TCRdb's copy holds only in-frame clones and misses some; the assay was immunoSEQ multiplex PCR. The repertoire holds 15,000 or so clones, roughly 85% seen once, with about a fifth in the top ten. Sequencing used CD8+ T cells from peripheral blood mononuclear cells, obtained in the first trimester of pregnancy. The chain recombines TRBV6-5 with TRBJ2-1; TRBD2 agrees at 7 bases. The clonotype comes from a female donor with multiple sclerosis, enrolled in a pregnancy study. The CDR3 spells CASSYEGGSPYNEQFF. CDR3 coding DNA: TGTGCCAGCAGTTACGAAGGCGGGAGTCCCTACAATGAGCAGTTCTTC.